This entry features one T cell receptor beta chain sequence. In the original workflow: Reference gene primer amplification yielded estimated nucleated cell counts. Assay: immunoSEQ multiplex PCR; the TCRdb copy retains only in-frame clones and omits some. The V and J calls and clone size come from that table; D and trimming were worked out from the DNA. This table holds 200,000 to 250,000 clones, approximately 84% found once. This specimen comes from a study of blood T cell repertoires in COVID-19. Study overall: Sites across the United States, Italy and Spain contributed samples from acute and convalescent COVID-19. Sample material is recorded as cDNA or gDNA derived from T cells, B-cell-depleted T cells, or PBMCs.

Sequencing used peripheral blood. The receptor's source is a man between 35 and 55 years old with acute or convalescent COVID-19.

The CDR3 region is CASNQGSGNTIYF. Written as DNA, the CDR3 is TGTGCCAGCAACCAGGGTTCTGGAAACACCATATATTTT. The chain has TRBV2 and TRBJ1-3, with TRBD1 as a possible D gene (5 bases). Germline V gene sequence: CDR1 SNHLY, CDR2 FYNNEI. V was trimmed by 7 bases and J by 1 base, leaving 8 bases between them. The length of the CDR3 is 13 residues.